This T cell receptor (beta chain) was sequenced in a study of T cell clonality in common variable immunodeficiency. General study findings and limits: What drives increased CVID clonality needs T cell subpopulation sequencing.

Generated by immunoSEQ multiplex PCR, the TCRdb table keeps only in-frame clones and is missing some. The sample has about 28,000 clones, none seen only once. With 7 bases clipped from V and 0 bases from J, the junction kept 6 bases outside the gene matches. CDR1 and CDR2 (germline): SQVTM, ANQGSEA. CDR3 length: 14 amino acids. This clone occurred many times. Its specificity is unknown. With the read ending 3 residues before the CDR3 end, the germline J gene is used to fill in that end. The chain uses TRBV29-1 and TRBJ2-4; 7 nucleotides align to TRBD1. Sequencing input: peripheral blood mononuclear cells. The TCR comes from a person between 18 and 75 years old in good health. The CDR3 spells CSAIQGTAKNIQYF. The CDR3 DNA, read in part, is TGCAGCGCAATACAGGGGACAGCCAAAAACATT.